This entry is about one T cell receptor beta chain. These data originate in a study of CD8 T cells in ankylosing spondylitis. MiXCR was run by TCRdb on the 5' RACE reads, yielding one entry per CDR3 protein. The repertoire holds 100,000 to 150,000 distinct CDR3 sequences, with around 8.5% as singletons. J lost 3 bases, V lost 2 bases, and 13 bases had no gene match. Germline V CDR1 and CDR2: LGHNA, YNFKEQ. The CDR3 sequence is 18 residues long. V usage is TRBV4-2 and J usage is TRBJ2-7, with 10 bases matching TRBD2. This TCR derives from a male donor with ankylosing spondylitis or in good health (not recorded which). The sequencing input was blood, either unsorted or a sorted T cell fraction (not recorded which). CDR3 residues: CASSQQPRPSGSNYEQYF. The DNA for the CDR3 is TGTGCCAGCAGCCAACAACCCCGCCCTAGCGGGAGTAACTACGAGCAGTACTTC.